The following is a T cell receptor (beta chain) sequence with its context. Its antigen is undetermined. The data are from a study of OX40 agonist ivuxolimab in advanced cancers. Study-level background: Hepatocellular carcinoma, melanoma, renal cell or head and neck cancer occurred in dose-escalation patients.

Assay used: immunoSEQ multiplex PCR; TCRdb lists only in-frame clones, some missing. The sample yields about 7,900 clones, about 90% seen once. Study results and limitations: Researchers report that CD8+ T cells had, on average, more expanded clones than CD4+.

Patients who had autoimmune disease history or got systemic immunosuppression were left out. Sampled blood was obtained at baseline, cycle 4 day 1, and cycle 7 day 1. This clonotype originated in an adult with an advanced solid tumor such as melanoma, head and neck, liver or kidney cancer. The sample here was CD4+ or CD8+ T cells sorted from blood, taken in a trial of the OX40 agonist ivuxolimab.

CDR3 coding DNA: TGTGCCAGCAGTCCAGATACAGGGGAGAAACTGTTTTTT. Protein: CASSPDTGEKLFF. The V and J genes are TRBV6-5 and TRBJ1-4; the match to TRBD1 covers 7 bases. Germline V gene sequence: CDR1 MNHEY, CDR2 SVGAGI. The CDR3 contains 13 residues. The ends lost 5 bases at V and 11 bases at J; junction bases unmatched: 8.